This T cell receptor (beta chain) was documented in a study of T cell responses to AZD1222 COVID-19 vaccine. Produced via immunoSEQ multiplex PCR; TCRdb's table is partial and in-frame only. The profile shows about 200,000 clones, over 85% of them singletons. Germline lookup yields CDR1 SGHVS and CDR2 FNYEAQ. Trimming removed 1 base at V and 3 bases at J, with 10 bases between. This CDR3 is built from 14 residues. With regard to this clone: The antigen remains undetermined.

Notes on the study in general: Regions 160-218 and 743-854 held dominance among vaccine-associated CD4 TCRs, which spanned spike. Females made up more of the donors, who were largely white British, and clonal diversity may have come out too low. The reported proportion of spike-specific TCRs targeting unmutated variant regions was nearly half. Breadth and depth of Spike-specific TCRs rose after two AZD1222 doses.

The TCR comes from an adult who received the AZD1222 COVID-19 vaccine. Sequencing used peripheral blood, obtained 28 days after the second AZD1222 dose. V usage is TRBV7-6 and J usage is TRBJ2-7; D might be TRBD1 (6 bases). CDR3 in DNA: TGTGCCAGCAGCTTAGGAGGCAGGGGCTACGAGCAGTACTTC. Its protein is CASSLGGRGYEQYF. The variable domain in full, completed from reference TRBV7-6 and TRBJ2-7, reads GAGVSQSPRYKVTKRGQDVALRCDPISGHVSLYWYRQALGQGPEFLTYFNYEAQQDKSGLPNDRFSAERPEGSISTLTIQRTEQRDSAMYRCASSLGGRGYEQYFGPGTRLTVT.